This passage covers 29 T cell receptor beta chains from one sample sequenced in a study of T cell responses to AZD1222 COVID-19 vaccine. Here immunoSEQ multiplex PCR was the method, and the copy in TCRdb shows in-frame clones only, minus some. The sample holds 98,000 or so clones, roughly 84% seen once. Specimen: peripheral blood, collected 28 days after the second AZD1222 dose. The receptors were sampled from an adult who received the AZD1222 COVID-19 vaccine.

This rearrangement joins TRBV11-2 to TRBJ1-4, with 9 bases lining up with TRBD1. Germline V lookup: CDR1 SGHAT, CDR2 FQNNGV. The ends lost 5 bases at V and 4 bases at J; junction bases unmatched: 8. The CDR3 totals 16 residues. The CDR3 nucleotides are TGTGCCAGCAGCCGAGGCACGACAGGGGGTAATGAAAAACTGTTTTTT. Its protein product is CASSRGTTGGNEKLFF.

This chain links TRBV5-1 with TRBJ2-3, with 7 nucleotides matching TRBD1. The CDR3 has 16 residues. The germline V gene encodes CDR1 SGHRS and CDR2 YFSETQ. V trimming: 2 bases; J trimming: 6 bases; junction bases outside the gene matches: 12. The CDR3 DNA reads as TGCGCCAGCAGCTTCCCAGGGGGAAGCCGTTTGGATACGCAGTATTTT. It encodes CASSFPGGSRLDTQYF.

This chain connects TRBV7-2 to TRBJ1-2; no reliable D call. CDR3 length: 13 amino acids. The germline V gene encodes CDR1 SGHTA and CDR2 FQGNSA. Trimming took off 5 bases at V and 0 bases at J, with 7 bases between the two ends. The CDR3 DNA reads TGTGCCAGCAGCCCCGGTACTAACTATGGCTACACCTTC. Protein sequence: CASSPGTNYGYTF.

The V and J genes are TRBV7-2 and TRBJ1-4; perhaps TRBD1 as D (5 bases). The CDR3 length is 14 residues. V lost 1 base, J lost 4 bases, and 7 bases lay in between. Germline CDR1 SGHTA, CDR2 FQGNSA. CDR3 sequence: CASSLGGLNEKLFF. For the CDR3, the DNA is TGTGCCAGCAGCTTAGGGGGACTTAATGAAAAACTGTTTTTT.

The genes are TRBV6-5 and TRBJ1-1; maybe TRBD1 (6 bases). This CDR3 spans 15 amino acids. CDR1 and CDR2 (germline): MNHEY, SVGAGI. Deletions cut 8 bases from V and 3 bases from J, with 19 bases between. CDR3 DNA sequence: TGTGCCAGCGGGCGGCAGGGGTTGCGGGACACTGAAGCTTTCTTT. The encoded protein is CASGRQGLRDTEAFF.

This chain joins TRBV10-2 and TRBJ2-5, with D possibly TRBD2 on 5 matching bases. Per the germline V gene, CDR1 is WSHSY and CDR2 is SAAADI. V was shortened by 3 bases and J by 4 bases, with 12 bases between the two germline ends. The CDR3 runs 14 residues. CDR3 bases: TGCGCCAGCAGTGAATTAGCAGAGGGAGAGACCCAGTACTTC. The encoded protein is CASSELAEGETQYF.

The chain couples TRBV19 to TRBJ2-7, with 9 bases lining up with TRBD1. The CDR3 is 15 amino acids. Germline trimming cut 6 bases from V and 3 bases from J; bases unmatched to any gene: 9. Germline V lookup: CDR1 LNHDA, CDR2 SQIVND (reference sequence). The CDR3 reads CASSDRDRDIYEQYF. DNA for the CDR3: TGTGCCAGTAGCGACCGGGACAGGGACATCTACGAGCAGTACTTC. Full variable domain (missing parts from reference TRBV19 and TRBJ2-7): DGGITQSPKYLFRKEGQNVTLSCEQNLNHDAMYWYRQDPGQGLRLIYYSQIVNDFQKGDIAEGYSVSREKKESFPLTVTSAQKNPTAFYLCASSDRDRDIYEQYFGPGTRLTVT.

The chain recombines TRBV18 with TRBJ1-1; no reliable D call. Germline V gene lookup returns CDR1 KGHSH and CDR2 LQKENI. The CDR3 consists of 14 residues. Trimming removed 3 bases from V and 1 base from J, with 9 bases in between. This chain's CDR3 is CASSPQESNTEAFF. The DNA of the CDR3 is TGTGCCAGCTCACCTCAGGAGTCGAACACTGAAGCTTTCTTT.

CDR3 in amino acids: CASSPGQGRNEQFF. In DNA, the CDR3 is TGCGCCAGCAGCCCAGGACAGGGGAGGAATGAGCAGTTCTTC. J is TRBJ2-1 and V is TRBV5-1, with 9 positions matching TRBD1. V gave up 4 bases and J gave up 7 bases; unmatched junction bases: 6. The CDR3 loop spans 14 amino acids. Germline lookup yields CDR1 SGHRS and CDR2 YFSETQ.

This clone was recorded a few times. The V and J genes are TRBV6-5 and TRBJ1-2, with TRBD1 identical over 7 bases. The germline gives CDR1 MNHEY, CDR2 SVGAGI. V gave up 8 bases and J gave up 8 bases; unmatched junction bases: 14. This CDR3 spans 14 amino acids. The CDR3 region is CASEGDSPRIGYTF. CDR3 bases: TGTGCCAGCGAAGGGGACAGCCCCCGGATCGGCTACACCTTC.

This clone has more than one count but fewer than ten. This chain joins TRBV5-6 and TRBJ2-5; 7 positions agree with TRBD1. Germline V gene data show CDR1 as SGHDT and CDR2 as YYEEEE. The length of the CDR3 is 17 residues. The ends lost 6 bases at V and 2 bases at J; junction bases unmatched: 16. DNA of the CDR3: TGTGCCAGCACAATGAGGTCAGGGGGTTCCTATCAAGAGACCCAGTACTTC. This gives the protein CASTMRSGGSYQETQYF.

This rearrangement joins TRBV11-2 to TRBJ1-5; 8 bases are shared with TRBD1. From germline, CDR1 is SGHAT and CDR2 FQNNGV. Trimming at V came to 3 bases and at J to 5 bases, leaving 6 bases not matched to a gene. CDR3 length: 15 amino acids. The CDR3 sequence is CASSFRGQAHQPQHF. The CDR3 nucleotides read TGTGCCAGCAGCTTTCGGGGACAGGCCCATCAGCCCCAGCATTTT. The variable domain in full, completed from reference TRBV11-2 and TRBJ1-5, reads EAGVAQSPRYKIIEKRQSVAFWCNPISGHATLYWYQQILGQGPKLLIQFQNNGVVDDSQLPKDRFSAERLKGVDSTLKIQPAKLEDSAVYLCASSFRGQAHQPQHFGDGTRLSIL.

The chain is built from TRBV5-1 and TRBJ2-5, with 9 bases lining up with TRBD2. The trim removed 0 bases at V and 4 bases at J, leaving 7 bases unmatched. Germline CDR1 and CDR2: SGHRS and YFSETQ. The length of the CDR3 is 16 residues. CDR3 bases: TGCGCCAGCAGCTTGGGATCGAGCGGGGGGAGAGAGACCCAGTACTTC. Amino acids: CASSLGSSGGRETQYF.

DNA for the CDR3: TGCGCCAGCGAGGGGGGGGAAGAGACCCAGTACTTC. It codes for CASEGGEETQYF. The rearrangement links TRBV5-1 to TRBJ2-5, with D maybe TRBD2 (7 bases). The CDR3 is 12 amino acids. Germline CDR1 and CDR2: SGHRS and YFSETQ. V was trimmed by 7 bases and J by 3 bases, leaving 10 bases between them. Looking up the rest from reference TRBV5-1 and TRBJ2-5 gives the full variable domain: KAGVTQTPRYLIKTRGQQVTLSCSPISGHRSVSWYQQTPGQGLQFLFEYFSETQRNKGNFPGRFSGRQFSNSRSEMNVSTLELGDSALYLCASEGGEETQYFGPGTRLLVL.

Only one count was recorded for this clone. This chain links TRBV19 with TRBJ1-5, with D possibly TRBD1 on 5 matching bases. The V gene lost 7 bases and the J gene lost 2 bases, with 15 bases spanning the gap. Germline V gene data show CDR1 as LNHDA and CDR2 as SQIVND (reference sequence). The CDR3 sequence is 15 residues long. DNA of the CDR3: TGTGCCAGTAACTCCCCGGGGCGCCGCAATCAGCCCCAGCATTTT. Its protein product is CASNSPGRRNQPQHF.

The gene calls are TRBV4-1 and TRBJ1-2; tentatively, D is TRBD1 (6 bases). V lost 0 bases and J 7 bases, leaving 12 bases between the germline ends. CDR3 length: 14 amino acids. The germline CDR1 and CDR2 sequences are MGHRA and YSYEKL. In DNA, the CDR3 is TGCGCCAGCAGCCAAGATGGCGCAGGGGCTGGCTACACCTTC. Translation: CASSQDGAGAGYTF.

The chain combines TRBV15 with TRBJ2-2, with D possibly being TRBD1 (6 bases). Trimming removed 0 bases from V and 4 bases from J, with 9 bases in between. CDR1 is LNHNV, CDR2 YYDKDF, per germline (reference sequence). CDR3 length: 15 residues. The CDR3 protein is CATSREGASTGELFF. CDR3 in DNA: TGTGCCACCAGCAGAGAGGGGGCCTCCACCGGGGAGCTGTTTTTT.

V gene TRBV25-1 combines with J gene TRBJ1-1; D not certain. Looked up from germline, CDR1 is MGHDK and CDR2 is SYGVNS. With 6 bases removed from V and 4 bases from J, the gap between germline ends came to 6 bases. The CDR3 is 11 residues long. The CDR3 protein is CASRGITEAFF. The CDR3 coding sequence is TGTGCCAGCAGAGGGATCACTGAAGCTTTCTTT.

This chain links TRBV15 with TRBJ1-2; D is uncertain. The CDR3 is made up of 15 amino acids. In germline, CDR1 is LNHNV, CDR2 YYDKDF (reference sequence). V was trimmed by 4 bases and J by 3 bases, leaving 15 bases between them. CDR3 loop: CATSTALLSYYGYTF. Written as DNA, the CDR3 is TGTGCCACCAGCACGGCCCTCCTCTCATACTATGGCTACACCTTC.

This clone was detected only once. This chain links TRBV19 with TRBJ2-7; maybe TRBD1 (6 bases). V shed 6 bases and J shed 5 bases, with 20 bases lying between them. This CDR3 is built from 15 residues. CDR1 LNHDA and CDR2 SQIVND come from the germline V gene (reference sequence). The CDR3 protein is CASSAPGDPVDEQYF. The CDR3 DNA follows: TGTGCCAGTAGCGCCCCAGGGGACCCGGTGGACGAGCAGTACTTC.

The chain is built from TRBV27 and TRBJ1-2, with 8 bases identical to TRBD1. From germline, CDR1 is MNHEY and CDR2 SMNVEV (reference sequence). Unmatched junction bases numbered 7, after V lost 8 bases and J lost 2 bases. The CDR3 covers 14 residues. CDR3 sequence reads: CASRPRQGNYGYTF. The CDR3 nucleotides read TGTGCCAGCCGGCCCCGACAGGGGAACTATGGCTACACCTTC.

The V call is TRBV6-5, the J call TRBJ1-1; TRBD1 is a possible D gene (6 bases). The CDR3 is made up of 13 amino acids. Trimming took 5 bases from V and 5 from J, leaving 12 bases between them. Germline CDR1 is MNHEY and CDR2 is SVGAGI. CDR3 in amino acids: CASSQGWGTEAFF. In DNA, the CDR3 is TGTGCCAGCAGTCAGGGGTGGGGGACTGAAGCTTTCTTT.

The chain employs TRBV7-2 and TRBJ1-3; 9 nucleotides line up with TRBD1. Unmatched junction bases numbered 4, after V lost 5 bases and J lost 2 bases. The germline CDR1 and CDR2 sequences are SGHTA and FQGNSA. CDR3 length: 15 residues. CDR3 residues: CASSADRGPGNTIYF. CDR3 nucleotides: TGTGCCAGCAGCGCGGACAGGGGCCCTGGAAACACCATATATTTT.

The CDR3 DNA is TGTGCCAGCAAGCTCGATTCGGGGTACGGACCCCTCCACTTT. Protein sequence: CASKLDSGYGPLHF. This chain connects TRBV5-5 to TRBJ1-6; no firm D call. Trimming took 6 bases from V and 12 from J, leaving 19 bases between them. Per germline, CDR1 SGHKS and CDR2 YYEKEE (reference sequence). The CDR3 runs 14 residues. Looking up the rest from reference TRBV5-5 and TRBJ1-6 gives the full variable domain: DAGVTQSPTHLIKTRGQQVTLRCSPISGHKSVSWYQQVLGQGPQFIFQYYEKEERGRGNFPDRFSARQFPNYSSELNVNALLLGDSALYLCASKLDSGYGPLHFGNGTRLTVT.

The J gene is TRBJ1-6, the V gene TRBV5-1, with unresolved D. Germline CDR1 and CDR2: SGHRS and YFSETQ. With 5 bases removed from V and 2 bases from J, the gap between germline ends came to 14 bases. The CDR3 covers 16 residues. This CDR3 is CASSTEGQTYNSPLHF. The CDR3 DNA reads as TGCGCCAGCAGTACGGAAGGGCAGACCTATAATTCACCCCTCCACTTT.

The J gene is TRBJ2-3, the V gene TRBV11-2; D gene uncertain. Germline lookup yields CDR1 SGHAT and CDR2 FQNNGV. Trimming left V 3 bases short and J 6 bases short, with 7 bases between. The CDR3 is made up of 12 amino acids. CDR3 in DNA: TGTGCCAGCAGCTTGGTCGCCGATACGCAGTATTTT. Translated, it gives CASSLVADTQYF.

The chain links TRBV3-1 (or the pseudogene TRBV3-2) to TRBJ2-2, with a tentative D call TRBD2 (5 bases). CDR1 is LGHDT and CDR2 is YNNKEL in the germline V gene (reference sequence). The CDR3 is 15 residues long. Trimming took off 1 base at V and 3 bases at J, with 9 bases between the two ends. Here the CDR3 reads CASSQAGIDTGELFF. The CDR3 region has the DNA TGTGCCAGCAGCCAAGCGGGGATAGACACCGGGGAGCTGTTTTTT.

The CDR3 spells CASSLGGAGRTDTQYF. In nucleotides, the CDR3 is TGCGCCAGCAGCCTCGGGGGGGCAGGACGCACAGATACGCAGTATTTT. The chain employs TRBV4-3 and TRBJ2-3; TRBD2 agrees at 8 bases. The CDR3 is 16 residues long. J gave up 1 base and V 4 bases, and 7 bases lay outside the gene matches. The germline CDR1 and CDR2 sequences are LGHNA and YSLEER.

The gene calls are TRBV5-8 and TRBJ1-2; D perhaps matches TRBD1 (6 bases). The CDR3 is 17 amino acids. Germline V gives CDR1 SGHTS, CDR2 YDEGEE. V shed 7 bases and J shed 2 bases, with 24 bases lying between them. CDR3 in DNA: TGTGCCAGCGCCCAAGCTTGGGGGGCGGCGAAAAACTATGGCTACACCTTC. Its translation: CASAQAWGAAKNYGYTF.